These 18 T cell receptor beta chains originate from one sample sequenced in a study of identical twins. TCRdb itself ran the 5' RACE reads through MiXCR, one entry per CDR3 protein. This sample has approximately 890,000 distinct CDR3 sequences, with 9% to 15% found just once. These data were also reused for a study on yellow fever vaccine responses in identical twins.

The sample was PBMCs. The receptors stem from a woman between 18 and 29 years old in good health.

This clonotype was seen more than once but under ten times. The chain is built from TRBV25-1 and TRBJ1-4, with D hard to call. CDR1 is MGHDK, CDR2 SYGVNS, per germline. The CDR3 runs to 13 residues. Trimming stripped 7 bases from V and 0 bases from J, with 6 bases between. This chain's CDR3 is CASNPATNEKLFF. The CDR3 bases are TGTGCCAGCAACCCTGCAACTAATGAAAAACTGTTTTTT.

V is TRBV27 and J is TRBJ2-7; either TRBD1 or TRBD2 may supply D (5 bases each). This CDR3 has 15 amino acids. Trimming cost V 5 bases and J 4 bases, with 18 bases left between them. CDR1 MNHEY and CDR2 SMNVEV come from the germline V gene (reference sequence). The CDR3 DNA reads TGTGCCAGCAGTCCAAACCGGGACGGCCGGTACGAGCAGTACTTC. It is translated as CASSPNRDGRYEQYF.

This chain uses TRBV20-1 with TRBJ2-1; possibly TRBD1 or TRBD2 for D (5 bases each). This CDR3 is 14 amino acids long. Germline loops: CDR1 DFQATT, CDR2 SNEGSKA (reference sequence). V shed 5 bases and J shed 9 bases, with 20 bases lying between them. This CDR3 is CSAESPGRSGEQFF. Written as DNA, the CDR3 is TGCAGTGCTGAGTCACCGGGACGATCGGGTGAGCAGTTCTTC.

This clonotype was counted at least ten times. The chain employs TRBV7-9 and TRBJ1-6; 10 nucleotides agree with TRBD1. From germline, CDR1 is SEHNR and CDR2 FQNEAQ (reference sequence). This CDR3 contains 16 residues. V lost 1 base to trimming and J lost 10 bases; unmatched junction nucleotides: 7. For the CDR3, the DNA is TGTGCCAGCAGCTTAGGGACAGGGGGTATGGAATCACCCCTCCACTTT. It specifies CASSLGTGGMESPLHF. Supplemented by reference TRBV7-9 and TRBJ1-6, the full variable domain reads DTGVSQNPRHKITKRGQNVTFRCDPISEHNRLYWYRQTLGQGPEFLTYFQNEAQLEKSRLLSDRFSAERPKGSFSTLEIQRTEQGDSAMYLCASSLGTGGMESPLHFGNGTRLTVT.

This clonotype has only a few counts. The V and J genes are TRBV5-1 and TRBJ1-3, with no clear D. This CDR3 spans 15 amino acids. The V gene's germline CDR1 is SGHRS and CDR2 YFSETQ. Trimming stripped 0 bases from V and 2 bases from J, with 9 bases between. The CDR3 protein is CASSLDWQAGNTIYF. CDR3 sequence (DNA): TGCGCCAGCAGCTTGGATTGGCAGGCTGGAAACACCATATATTTT.

This clonotype was counted between two and nine times. The chain is built from TRBV7-8 and TRBJ2-7; the match to TRBD2 covers 13 bases. Germline values: CDR1 SGHVS, CDR2 FQNEAQ. CDR3 length equals 15 residues. V trimming: 5 bases; J trimming: 5 bases; junction bases outside the gene matches: 6. The CDR3 is CASSQLAGGPHEQYF. Here the CDR3 DNA reads TGTGCCAGCAGCCAACTAGCGGGAGGGCCCCACGAGCAGTACTTC.

The V and J genes are TRBV7-2 and TRBJ2-2; TRBD1 matches at 9 bases. In germline, CDR1 is SGHTA, CDR2 FQGNSA. V lost 4 bases and J lost 3; bases outside the gene matches: 6. The CDR3 loop spans 16 amino acids. CDR3 sequence (DNA): TGTGCCAGCAGCTCGACAGGGGGGGTTTACACCGGGGAGCTGTTTTTT. Translation: CASSSTGGVYTGELFF.

The gene calls are TRBV20-1 and TRBJ1-3; D is ambiguous. The CDR3 extends over 14 amino acids. V was trimmed by 5 bases and J by 0 bases, leaving 11 bases between them. Per the germline V gene, CDR1 is DFQATT and CDR2 is SNEGSKA (reference sequence). The CDR3 loop reads CSAGERSSGNTIYF. CDR3 nucleotide sequence: TGCAGTGCTGGGGAACGGAGCTCTGGAAACACCATATATTTT.

In its sample, this clonotype was seen a few times. V is TRBV24-1 and J is TRBJ2-1; 12 bases agree with TRBD1. V shed 9 bases, J shed 10 bases, and the junction held 18 bases outside the gene matches. Germline CDR1 reads KGHDR; CDR2 reads SFDVKD. The CDR3 consists of 17 residues. CDR3 sequence: CATQPGTGGGIWREQFF. The DNA of the CDR3 is TGTGCCACCCAGCCCGGGACAGGGGGCGGTATATGGAGGGAGCAGTTCTTC.

There are many counts of this clonotype. The V and J genes are TRBV20-1 and TRBJ2-2; TRBD1 is a possible D gene (6 bases). Trimming shortened V by 4 bases and J by 3 bases, and 18 bases separated the two germline ends. The CDR3 has 16 amino acids. Germline V gene sequence: CDR1 DFQATT, CDR2 SNEGSKA (reference sequence). The CDR3 loop reads CSAKITGQNYTGELFF. DNA of the CDR3: TGCAGTGCTAAGATTACAGGACAGAACTACACCGGGGAGCTGTTTTTT.

The V call is TRBV4-2, the J call TRBJ2-3; 10 positions match TRBD2. CDR1 is LGHNA and CDR2 is YNFKEQ in the germline V gene. The CDR3 loop spans 19 amino acids. The J segment lost 2 bases and the V segment lost 3 bases, leaving 14 bases of the junction unmatched. The chain's CDR3 is CASSHPPGTGLAVTDTQYF. Here the CDR3 DNA reads TGTGCCAGCAGCCACCCGCCAGGGACAGGACTAGCGGTCACAGATACGCAGTATTTT.

The CDR3 DNA sequence: TGCAGTGCTAGACCCCCACGGGACAGTTTCTACGAGCAGTACTTC. Translated: CSARPPRDSFYEQYF. The chain has TRBV20-1 and TRBJ2-7; 7 nucleotides line up with TRBD1. The CDR3 sequence is 15 residues long. J gave up 3 bases and V 2 bases, and 10 bases lay outside the gene matches. CDR1 is DFQATT, CDR2 SNEGSKA, per germline (reference sequence).

This clonotype was picked up many times. The chain couples TRBV18 to TRBJ1-2; D remains ambiguous. This CDR3 has 13 residues. The germline V and J ends were trimmed by 4 bases and 8 bases, with 14 bases remaining between them. Germline V gives CDR1 KGHSH, CDR2 LQKENI. CDR3 bases: TGTGCCAGCTCACTACCCGGGAGACTGGGCTACACCTTC. Protein product: CASSLPGRLGYTF.

This clonotype was counted only a few times. This chain uses TRBV7-8 with TRBJ1-5, with D possibly matching TRBD1 (6 bases). The CDR3 is 16 residues long. Germline V gene lookup returns CDR1 SGHVS and CDR2 FQNEAQ. V was clipped by 4 bases and J by 3 bases, with 16 bases between them. The CDR3 spells CASSSQNRDINQPQHF. The CDR3 DNA reads TGTGCCAGCAGCTCCCAGAACCGGGACATCAATCAGCCCCAGCATTTT.

The gene calls are TRBV7-3 and TRBJ2-2; TRBD1 might be the D (5 bases). The CDR3 runs 13 residues. Germline lookup yields CDR1 SGHTA and CDR2 FQGTGA. Trimming took 5 bases from V and 7 from J, leaving 11 bases between them. CDR3 amino acids: CASSLRDGGELFF. CDR3 DNA: TGTGCCAGCAGCCTCAGGGATGGCGGGGAGCTGTTTTTT.

The V call is TRBV29-1, the J call TRBJ1-2; 7 positions agree with TRBD1. This CDR3 region has 15 residues. Germline V gene data show CDR1 as SQVTM and CDR2 as ANQGSEA. The J segment lost 6 bases and the V segment lost 3 bases, leaving 13 bases of the junction unmatched. CDR3 in amino acids: CSVEGTESLRNGYTF. The CDR3, as DNA: TGCAGCGTTGAGGGGACAGAGAGCCTAAGAAATGGCTACACCTTC.

The CDR3 DNA is TGCGCCAGCAGCAGGCTGGGCGGGAGGGCCCACGAGCAGTACTTC. This encodes CASSRLGGRAHEQYF. The genes are TRBV5-1 and TRBJ2-7; 9 nucleotides align to TRBD2. Per germline, CDR1 SGHRS and CDR2 YFSETQ. The CDR3 consists of 15 residues. V lost 4 bases, J lost 5 bases, and 10 bases stayed unmatched.

This clonotype was counted a few times. The gene calls are TRBV20-1 and TRBJ2-3; TRBD1 matches 8 bases. V was clipped by 4 bases and J by 3 bases; unmatched bases: 9. CDR3 length equals 15 residues. CDR1 and CDR2 (germline): DFQATT, SNEGSKA (reference sequence). CDR3 DNA sequence: TGCAGTGCTACGCAGAACAGGGGGTGGACAGATACGCAGTATTTT. The encoded protein is CSATQNRGWTDTQYF.